Below, 21 T cell receptor beta chains from the same sample are listed, as sequenced in a study of blood T cell repertoires in COVID-19. Profiling relied on immunoSEQ multiplex PCR, and the TCRdb table lists in-frame clones only, not all of them. The repertoire holds 150,000 to 200,000 clones, with roughly 86% as singletons. The sequenced material came from peripheral blood. These receptors came from a man aged 50-59 years with active or convalescent COVID-19.

The chain is built from TRBV15 and TRBJ1-5; 8 bases are shared with TRBD1. The CDR3 length is 14 residues. Germline V CDR1 and CDR2: LNHNV, YYDKDF (reference sequence). Trimming at V came to 3 bases and at J to 7 bases, leaving 5 bases not matched to a gene. The CDR3 coding sequence is TGTGCCACCAGCAGGCAGGGGGCTGTCCAGCCCCAGCATTTT. Its protein product is CATSRQGAVQPQHF.

V usage is TRBV29-1 and J usage is TRBJ2-5, with 15 bases that match TRBD2. CDR1 and CDR2 (germline): SQVTM, ANQGSEA. V shed 5 bases, J shed 4 bases, and the junction held 8 bases outside the gene matches. The CDR3 covers 16 residues. This CDR3 reads CSVLRTSGGAGETQYF. The DNA for the CDR3 is TGCAGCGTTCTTCGGACTAGCGGGGGGGCAGGAGAGACCCAGTACTTC.

J is TRBJ1-2 and V is TRBV5-8; D is unclear. CDR3 size: 14 residues. Between the trimmed V and J ends, which lost 0 bases and 0 bases, there was a span of 6 bases. The germline V gene encodes CDR1 SGHTS and CDR2 YDEGEE. The CDR3 coding sequence is TGTGCCAGCAGCTTGGACACGACTAACTATGGCTACACCTTC. Translated: CASSLDTTNYGYTF.

The V and J genes are TRBV6-4 and TRBJ1-5; 7 positions match TRBD1. Germline CDR1 is MRHNA and CDR2 is SNTAGT. The CDR3 spans 15 residues. Trimming cost V 4 bases and J 3 bases; bases outside gene matches: 6. In DNA form, the CDR3 reads TGTGCCAGCAGTGTCACGACAGGGCCCAATCAGCCCCAGCATTTT. This gives the protein CASSVTTGPNQPQHF.

This chain connects TRBV6-2 or TRBV6-3 to TRBJ1-1; TRBD1 agrees at 7 bases. This CDR3 region has 14 residues. The junction had 1 base not matched to a gene; V was cut back by 2 bases and J by 1 base. The germline gives CDR1 MNHEY, CDR2 SVGEGT. The CDR3 sequence is CASSYTGANTEAFF. DNA for the CDR3: TGTGCCAGCAGTTACACAGGGGCGAACACTGAAGCTTTCTTT.

This clone was seen ten or more times. The gene calls are TRBV11-2 and TRBJ2-7; 7 bases align to TRBD1. Germline V lookup: CDR1 SGHAT, CDR2 FQNNGV. This CDR3 has 13 residues. Unmatched junction bases numbered 5, after V lost 4 bases and J lost 5 bases. CDR3 DNA: TGTGCCAGCAGCTCCACAGGGGTGAACGAGCAGTACTTC. This encodes CASSSTGVNEQYF.

This chain connects TRBV4-2 to TRBJ1-6, with D perhaps matching TRBD1 (5 bases). Germline values: CDR1 LGHNA, CDR2 YNFKEQ. V lost 0 bases and J 10 bases, leaving 13 bases between the germline ends. The CDR3 sequence is 15 residues long. The CDR3 bases are TGTGCCAGCAGCCAAGATAGCGGGGGAAAATCACCCCTCCACTTT. This encodes CASSQDSGGKSPLHF.

The V call is TRBV4-3, the J call TRBJ2-1; D gene unclear. The CDR3 covers 15 residues. Trimming stripped 1 base from V and 1 base from J, with 8 bases between. Germline CDR1 reads LGHNA; CDR2 reads YSLEER. CDR3 sequence: CASSQGDPSYNEQFF. CDR3 bases: TGCGCCAGCAGCCAAGGAGATCCTTCCTACAATGAGCAGTTCTTC.

The chain recombines TRBV15 with TRBJ1-4; D not certain. Germline CDR1 reads LNHNV; CDR2 reads YYDKDF (reference sequence). The CDR3 totals 16 residues. V lost 3 bases and J lost 12, with 23 bases in between. CDR3 sequence (DNA): TGTGCCACCAGCAGCATATCCGGGTTCCTACTCGGGGAACTGTTTTTT. This codes for CATSSISGFLLGELFF. Supplemented by reference TRBV15 and TRBJ1-4, the full variable domain reads DAMVIQNPRYQVTQFGKPVTLSCSQTLNHNVMYWYQQKSSQAPKLLFHYYDKDFNNEADTPDNFQSRRPNTSFCFLDIRSPGLGDTAMYLCATSSISGFLLGELFFGSGTQLSVL.

The chain combines TRBV24-1 with TRBJ1-2, with 10 nucleotides matching TRBD1. With 5 bases clipped from V and 8 bases from J, the junction kept 7 bases outside the gene matches. CDR1 KGHDR and CDR2 SFDVKD come from the germline V gene. This CDR3 region has 14 residues. The CDR3 is CATSAAGQGGGYTF. CDR3 DNA: TGTGCCACCAGTGCCGCTGGACAGGGGGGCGGCTACACCTTC.

This rearrangement joins TRBV18 to TRBJ2-7; possibly TRBD1 for D (6 bases). The ends were cut back, 2 bases at V and 6 bases at J, with 17 bases in the middle. The CDR3 consists of 15 residues. Germline CDR1 KGHSH, CDR2 LQKENI. In DNA, the CDR3 is TGTGCCAGCTCACCAATTGACAGGCTTGTTGGCGAGCAGTACTTC. Encoded protein: CASSPIDRLVGEQYF.

A remark on this clone: At one boundary the junction diverges from the germline segment, which might be a read error. The chain carries TRBV24-1 and TRBJ2-2; maybe TRBD1 (6 bases). This CDR3 comprises 16 residues. The V gene's germline CDR1 is KGHDR and CDR2 SFDVKD. The CDR3 sequence is CATSDLGGAKTGELFF. CDR3 nucleotide sequence: TGTGCCACCAGTGATTTGGGGGGCGCGAAAACCGGGGAGCTGTTTTTT.

In DNA form, the CDR3 reads TGCGCCAGCAGCCTCTGGACAGGGTACGAGCAGTACTTC. Residues: CASSLWTGYEQYF. The chain is built from TRBV4-3 and TRBJ2-7; 8 positions agree with TRBD1. CDR3 size: 13 residues. The germline gives CDR1 LGHNA, CDR2 YSLEER. Germline trimming cut 4 bases from V and 4 bases from J; bases unmatched to any gene: 3.

This clone was seen just once. This sequence joins TRBV6-6 and TRBJ2-7, with D maybe TRBD1 (5 bases). Per the germline V gene, CDR1 is MNHNY and CDR2 is SVGAGI (reference sequence). The CDR3 loop spans 16 amino acids. V lost 2 bases to trimming and J lost 5 bases, with 19 bases between them. The CDR3 DNA reads as TGTGCCAGCAGTTACAGCCTGGTGGGGCAGGGCGACGAGCAGTACTTC. Its translation is CASSYSLVGQGDEQYF.

Only one count was recorded for this clone. This chain links TRBV4-3 with TRBJ1-6; weak D call: TRBD1 (5 bases). The CDR3 is made up of 22 amino acids. Between the trimmed V and J ends, which lost 1 base and 0 bases, there was a span of 25 bases. The germline CDR1 and CDR2 sequences are LGHNA and YSLEER. The CDR3 protein is CASSQATGGGNQLRSYNSPLHF. Here the CDR3 DNA reads TGCGCCAGCAGCCAAGCTACGGGGGGGGGAAATCAATTGCGCTCCTATAATTCACCCCTCCACTTT.

CDR3 DNA: TGTGCCAGCAGCCCACTAGCGGGAGTAGGCACAGATACGCAGTATTTT. This sequence encodes CASSPLAGVGTDTQYF. This rearrangement joins TRBV5-8 to TRBJ2-3; 11 nucleotides line up with TRBD2. CDR1 and CDR2 (germline): SGHTS, YDEGEE. The CDR3 loop spans 16 amino acids. V gave up 4 bases and J gave up 1 base; unmatched junction bases: 5. Together with reference TRBV5-8 and TRBJ2-3, the CDR3 gives the full variable domain: EAGVTQSPTHLIKTRGQQATLRCSPISGHTSVYWYQQALGLGLQFLLWYDEGEERNRGNFPPRFSGRQFPNYSSELNVNALELEDSALYLCASSPLAGVGTDTQYFGPGTRLTVL.

The V gene is TRBV11-2, the J gene TRBJ2-5; 7 bases map to TRBD2. V gave up 5 bases and J gave up 6 bases; unmatched junction bases: 9. Germline CDR1 is SGHAT and CDR2 is FQNNGV. The CDR3 has 14 residues. CDR3 loop: CASSPSGNRQTQYF. The CDR3 bases are TGTGCCAGCAGCCCAAGCGGGAATCGGCAGACCCAGTACTTC.

The chain couples TRBV7-9 to TRBJ2-1; 9 bases agree with TRBD2. J lost 15 bases, V lost 1 base, and 4 bases had no gene match. Germline lookup yields CDR1 SEHNR and CDR2 FQNEAQ (reference sequence). The CDR3 covers 12 residues. CDR3 residues: CASSLEGTSRFF. The DNA for the CDR3 is TGTGCCAGCAGCTTAGAAGGGACTAGCCGGTTCTTC.

The chain employs TRBV7-2 and TRBJ1-3; D perhaps matches TRBD1 (5 bases). V lost 6 bases to trimming and J lost 11 bases, with 11 bases between them. The CDR3 extends over 11 amino acids. Germline-derived CDR1 and CDR2 are SGHTA and FQGNSA. The CDR3 is CASSFGHPIYF. The DNA for the CDR3 is TGTGCCAGCAGTTTCGGACATCCCATATATTTT.

The V gene is TRBV7-2, the J gene TRBJ1-5; possible D gene TRBD1, 6 bases. Germline V lookup: CDR1 SGHTA, CDR2 FQGNSA. Trimming cost V 4 bases and J 2 bases, with 12 bases left between them. CDR3 length: 15 amino acids. In nucleotides, the CDR3 is TGTGCCAGCAGCTCTACAGGGTCGGGCAATCAGCCCCAGCATTTT. This codes for CASSSTGSGNQPQHF.

The genes are TRBV5-1 and TRBJ2-7, with 8 bases aligning to TRBD1. The ends lost 5 bases at V and 5 bases at J; junction bases unmatched: 6. This CDR3 contains 13 residues. Germline V gives CDR1 SGHRS, CDR2 YFSETQ. In nucleotides, the CDR3 is TGCGCCAGCAGACCCCCAGGGGGCCACGAGCAGTACTTC. Amino acid sequence: CASRPPGGHEQYF.